The sequence of this T cell receptor (beta chain) was determined in a study of T cell changes during pregnancy in multiple sclerosis. The length of the CDR3 is 14 residues. The V end lost 6 bases, the J end lost 5 bases, and 16 bases lay between the germline ends. Germline V gene data show CDR1 as SNHLY and CDR2 as FYNNEI. Clones were read by immunoSEQ multiplex PCR, and TCRdb kept only the in-frame ones, dropping some. The data contain tens of thousands of clones, 80% to 95% of them seen just once; the ten biggest clones take up 3.5% to 4.5%. This clone was counted once. The chain carries TRBV2 and TRBJ2-5; the D gene is possibly TRBD2 (6 bases). The origin of this receptor is a female donor in good health, enrolled as a control in a pregnancy study. Source: peripheral blood, taken after pregnancy. The CDR3 loop is CASSPLGGMETQYF. The CDR3 DNA reads TGTGCCAGCAGCCCTCTCGGGGGAATGGAGACCCAGTACTTC.